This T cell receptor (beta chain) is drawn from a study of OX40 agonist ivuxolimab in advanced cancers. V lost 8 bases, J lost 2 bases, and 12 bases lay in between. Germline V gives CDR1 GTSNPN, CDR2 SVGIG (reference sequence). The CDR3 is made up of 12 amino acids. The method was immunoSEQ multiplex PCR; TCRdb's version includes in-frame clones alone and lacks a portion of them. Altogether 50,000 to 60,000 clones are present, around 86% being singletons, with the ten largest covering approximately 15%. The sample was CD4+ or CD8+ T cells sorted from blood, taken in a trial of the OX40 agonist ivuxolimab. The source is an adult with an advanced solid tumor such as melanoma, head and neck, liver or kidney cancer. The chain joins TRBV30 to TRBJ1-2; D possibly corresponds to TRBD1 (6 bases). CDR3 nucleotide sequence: TGTGCCCGAAGAACAGGGAACTATGGCTACACCTTC. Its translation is CARRTGNYGYTF.